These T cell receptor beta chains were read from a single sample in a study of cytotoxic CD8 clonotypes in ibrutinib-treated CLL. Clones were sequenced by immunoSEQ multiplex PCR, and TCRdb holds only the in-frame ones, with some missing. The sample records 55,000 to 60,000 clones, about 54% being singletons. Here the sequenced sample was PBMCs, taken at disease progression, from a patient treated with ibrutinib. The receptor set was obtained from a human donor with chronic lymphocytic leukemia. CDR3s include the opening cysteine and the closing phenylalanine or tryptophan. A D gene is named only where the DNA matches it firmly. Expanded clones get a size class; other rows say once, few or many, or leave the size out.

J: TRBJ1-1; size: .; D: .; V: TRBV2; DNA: TGTGCCAGCCAGAAAGAGAGGGGGGGAACTGAAGCTTTCTTT; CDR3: CASQKERGGTEAFF
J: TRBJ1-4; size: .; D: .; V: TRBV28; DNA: TGTGCCAGCAGTTTGGCCCCCTTCCGGGACCGGGAGGGGGAAAAACTGTTTTTT; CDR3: CASSLAPFRDREGEKLFF
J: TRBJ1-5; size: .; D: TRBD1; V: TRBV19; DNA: TGTGCCAGTAGTATTGCGACAGGGGGTTCCCTGGGCAATCAGCCCCAGCATTTT; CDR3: CASSIATGGSLGNQPQHF
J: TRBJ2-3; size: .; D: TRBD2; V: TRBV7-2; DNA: TGTGCCAGCAGCCCTACACGGGGGGGTAGCACAGATACGCAGTATTTT; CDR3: CASSPTRGGSTDTQYF
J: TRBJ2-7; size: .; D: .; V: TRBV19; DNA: TGTGCCAGTAGTATAGAGGGGCGCGGACCCTACGAGCAGTACTTC; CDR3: CASSIEGRGPYEQYF
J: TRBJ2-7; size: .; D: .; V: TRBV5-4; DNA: TGTGCCAGCAGCTTGGATGGGTACGAGCAGTACTTC; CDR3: CASSLDGYEQYF
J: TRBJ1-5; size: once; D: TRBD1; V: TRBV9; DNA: TGTGCCAGCAGCGTAGAACCGACAGGGAGGCAGCCCCAGCATTTT; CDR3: CASSVEPTGRQPQHF
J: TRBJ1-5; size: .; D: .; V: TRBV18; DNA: TGTGCCAGCTCAGAGCAGGGTTCTCGGCCCCAGCATTTT; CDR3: CASSEQGSRPQHF
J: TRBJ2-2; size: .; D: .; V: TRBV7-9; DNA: TGTGCCAGCAGCACCACGGGGGCGCGCACCGGGGAGCTGTTTTTT; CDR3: CASSTTGARTGELFF
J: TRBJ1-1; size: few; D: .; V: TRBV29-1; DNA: TGCAGCGTTGACGAGGGGTTGAACACTGAAGCTTTCTTT; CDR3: CSVDEGLNTEAFF
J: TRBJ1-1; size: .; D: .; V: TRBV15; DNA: TGTGCCACCAGCAGCCGGGCCCAGGTCGTTATGAACACTGAAGCTTTCTTT; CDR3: CATSSRAQVVMNTEAFF
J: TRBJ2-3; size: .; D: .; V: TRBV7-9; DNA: TGTGCCAGCAGCTTAAAAGATACGCAGTATTTT; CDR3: CASSLKDTQYF
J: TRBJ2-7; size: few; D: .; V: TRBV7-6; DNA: TGTGCCAGCAGCCCAGGGAGTGGAGATACTACGACGGTCGAGCAGTACTTC; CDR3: CASSPGSGDTTTVEQYF
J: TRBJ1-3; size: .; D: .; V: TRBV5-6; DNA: TGTGCCAGCAGCTTTCCAGGGTCTGGAAACACCATATATTTT; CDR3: CASSFPGSGNTIYF
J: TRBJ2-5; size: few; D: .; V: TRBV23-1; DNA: TGCGCCAGCAGTCAATTTCTCGACAGGATGATAGAGACCCAGTACTTC; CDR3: CASSQFLDRMIETQYF
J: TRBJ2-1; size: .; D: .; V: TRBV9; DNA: TGTGCCAGCAGCGCCCAGGGAGAGAATAATGAGCAGTTCTTC; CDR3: CASSAQGENNEQFF
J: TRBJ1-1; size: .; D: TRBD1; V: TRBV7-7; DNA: TGTGCCAGCAGCTCCGGACAGGACACTGAAGCTTTCTTT; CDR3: CASSSGQDTEAFF
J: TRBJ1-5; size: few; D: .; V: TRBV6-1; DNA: TGTGCCAGCAGTGTGGACCTCAATCAGCCCCAGCATTTT; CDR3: CASSVDLNQPQHF